What follows are 3 T cell receptor beta chains derived from one specimen sequenced in a study of T cell changes during pregnancy in multiple sclerosis. Assay used: immunoSEQ multiplex PCR; TCRdb lists only in-frame clones, some missing. The repertoire holds about 28,000 clones, with around 89% as singletons. The source material was CD4+ T cells from peripheral blood mononuclear cells, sampled in the first trimester of pregnancy. The source of these receptors is a female donor in good health, enrolled as a control in a pregnancy study.

The gene calls are TRBV4-1 and TRBJ2-3, with 15 bases that match TRBD2. Unmatched junction bases numbered 2, after V lost 1 base and J lost 3 bases. CDR1 is MGHRA, CDR2 YSYEKL, per germline. The length of the CDR3 is 17 residues. Written as DNA, the CDR3 is TGCGCCAGCAGCCAAGGGACTAGCGGGGGGGCGACAGATACGCAGTATTTT. Translation gives CASSQGTSGGATDTQYF.

This sequence joins TRBV4-3 and TRBJ1-3, with unresolved D. Per the germline V gene, CDR1 is LGHNA and CDR2 is YSLEER. CDR3 size: 18 residues. With 0 bases removed from V and 0 bases from J, the gap between germline ends came to 15 bases. CDR3 loop: CASSQDPGRSHSGNTIYF. CDR3 coding DNA: TGCGCCAGCAGCCAAGACCCTGGGCGTTCACACTCTGGAAACACCATATATTTT.

To note about this clone: One junction end does not reproduce the germline sequence, and a read error may be involved. The DNA for the CDR3 is TGTGCTAGCAGCTTGGACAGGGGTTCACCCCTCCACTTT. This encodes CASSLDRGSPLHF. The V gene is TRBV7-7, the J gene TRBJ1-6; 9 positions agree with TRBD1. Germline CDR1 and CDR2: SSHAT and FNYEAQ (reference sequence). The CDR3 totals 13 residues.